Following are 14 T cell receptor beta chains from one sample sequenced in a study of cytomegalovirus exposure and HLA in healthy donors (TCRdb year 2017). Library method: the immunoSEQ multiplex PCR assay. The clones in this table, taken by TCRdb from immuneACCESS, are in-frame only. Not every clone is retained; where verified, under half of the shortfall comes from an unresolved V gene, and the cause of the rest is unknown. This sample has over 200,000 clones in its table, and approximately 82% of those were observed once. Roughly 5.4% of the sample is in the top ten clones. Sequences were obtained from PBMCs. The receptors come from a woman between 18 and 29 years old in good health and CMV-seronegative.

The chain uses TRBV28 and TRBJ2-1; D not certain. Germline-derived CDR1 and CDR2 are MDHEN and SYDVKM. The V end lost 3 bases, the J end lost 6 bases, and 12 bases lay between the germline ends. The CDR3 covers 14 residues. The CDR3 loop reads CASSFHGSGNEQFF. As DNA, the CDR3 is TGTGCCAGCAGTTTTCATGGCTCCGGCAATGAGCAGTTCTTC.

This clone was recorded once. This chain uses TRBV30 with TRBJ2-1; D remains ambiguous. The V and J ends lost 2 bases and 7 bases respectively, with 6 bases between them. Per germline, CDR1 GTSNPN and CDR2 SVGIG (reference sequence). The CDR3 consists of 11 residues. CDR3 protein: CAWSKLNEQFF. CDR3 DNA: TGTGCCTGGAGTAAGCTGAATGAGCAGTTCTTC.

Regarding this clone: One end of the junction does not line up with germline, which may come from a read error. The chain combines TRBV27 with TRBJ1-1; possible D gene TRBD1, 5 bases. The CDR3 length is 13 residues. CDR1 and CDR2 (germline): MNHEY, SMNVEV (reference sequence). CDR3 sequence reads: CASSLMYETDSHF. For the CDR3, the DNA is TGTGCCAGCAGTTTGATGTACGAGACCGACAGCCACTTT.

The chain is built from TRBV9 and TRBJ1-1; D is uncertain. CDR1 is SGDLS and CDR2 is YYNGEE in the germline V gene. This CDR3 region has 13 residues. Deletions cut 4 bases from V and 5 bases from J, with 12 bases between. The CDR3 spells CASSPRRETEAFF. CDR3 nucleotide sequence: TGTGCCAGCAGCCCACGGCGGGAGACTGAAGCTTTCTTT.

The chain recombines TRBV11-2 with TRBJ2-3, with TRBD2 as a possible D gene (5 bases). CDR3 size: 14 residues. The V gene's germline CDR1 is SGHAT and CDR2 FQNNGV. Trimming removed 5 bases at V and 2 bases at J, with 11 bases between. The CDR3 loop is CASSKSGNTDTQYF. Written as DNA, the CDR3 is TGTGCCAGCAGCAAATCCGGGAACACAGATACGCAGTATTTT. The variable domain in full, completed from reference TRBV11-2 and TRBJ2-3, reads EAGVAQSPRYKIIEKRQSVAFWCNPISGHATLYWYQQILGQGPKLLIQFQNNGVVDDSQLPKDRFSAERLKGVDSTLKIQPAKLEDSAVYLCASSKSGNTDTQYFGPGTRLTVL.

This clone was seen a handful of times. This chain joins TRBV5-1 and TRBJ2-7; TRBD1 aligns across 9 bases. Germline V CDR1 and CDR2: SGHRS, YFSETQ. The CDR3 has 15 residues. With 4 bases clipped from V and 5 bases from J, the junction kept 10 bases outside the gene matches. This CDR3 reads CASSVWTGQGDEQYF. The CDR3 nucleotides are TGCGCCAGCAGCGTATGGACGGGACAGGGAGACGAGCAGTACTTC.

The rearrangement joins TRBV6-5 to TRBJ2-1, with 8 bases aligning to TRBD1. CDR1 MNHEY and CDR2 SVGAGI come from the germline V gene. The CDR3 runs 15 residues. The V gene end was trimmed by 5 bases and the J gene end by 4 bases; junction bases not matched to a gene: 7. The CDR3 spells CASSPGTGTYNEQFF. CDR3 nucleotides: TGTGCCAGCAGTCCTGGGACAGGCACTTACAATGAGCAGTTCTTC.

The chain joins TRBV7-6 to TRBJ2-7, with D perhaps matching TRBD2 (5 bases). This CDR3 is built from 11 residues. Per the germline V gene, CDR1 is SGHVS and CDR2 is FNYEAQ. V lost 6 bases to trimming and J lost 6 bases, with 9 bases between them. CDR3 coding DNA: TGTGCCAGCAGGAGAGGAGGCGAGCAGTACTTC. Encoded protein: CASRRGGEQYF.

The J gene is TRBJ2-7, the V gene TRBV28; D is unclear. Germline V CDR1 and CDR2: MDHEN, SYDVKM. Trimming cost V 7 bases and J 3 bases, with 4 bases left between them. This CDR3 region has 10 residues. The CDR3 sequence is CASMGYEQYF. CDR3 sequence (DNA): TGTGCCAGCATGGGCTACGAGCAGTACTTC. The whole variable domain, filled in from reference TRBV28 and TRBJ2-7, reads DVKVTQSSRYLVKRTGEKVFLECVQDMDHENMFWYRQDPGLGLRLIYFSYDVKMKEKGDIPEGYSVSREKKERFSLILESASTNQTSMYLCASMGYEQYFGPGTRLTVT.

The gene calls are TRBV15 and TRBJ2-3; D is perhaps TRBD2 (6 bases). Germline loops: CDR1 LNHNV, CDR2 YYDKDF (reference sequence). The V end was cut by 5 bases, the J end by 0 bases, with 9 bases between. The CDR3 loop spans 14 amino acids. The CDR3 loop reads CATSWSGSTDTQYF. The CDR3 DNA reads as TGTGCCACCAGCTGGAGCGGGAGCACAGATACGCAGTATTTT.

This rearrangement joins TRBV30 to TRBJ2-1; 7 bases are shared with TRBD1. The CDR3 sequence is 15 residues long. V shed 4 bases, J shed 6 bases, and the junction held 12 bases outside the gene matches. CDR1 is GTSNPN, CDR2 SVGIG, per germline (reference sequence). CDR3 sequence: CAWNPTGSMSNEQFF. DNA of the CDR3: TGTGCCTGGAACCCGACAGGGTCTATGTCCAATGAGCAGTTCTTC.

The chain employs TRBV4-2 and TRBJ1-1, with a weak D call TRBD1 (5 bases). The CDR3 consists of 15 residues. Germline CDR1 and CDR2: LGHNA and YNFKEQ. Between the trimmed V and J ends, which lost 3 bases and 2 bases, there was a span of 13 bases. CDR3 sequence: CASSQKIGGNTEAFF. The CDR3 DNA sequence: TGTGCCAGCAGCCAGAAGATTGGGGGAAACACTGAAGCTTTCTTT.

The gene calls are TRBV6-6 and TRBJ1-5, with 9 bases fitting TRBD1. This CDR3 has 16 amino acids. Germline CDR1 and CDR2: MNHNY and SVGAGI (reference sequence). V shed 2 bases and J 7 bases; nucleotides not matched to a gene: 9. The CDR3 loop reads CASSYGRQGVGQPQHF. CDR3 DNA: TGTGCCAGCAGTTACGGCAGACAGGGGGTAGGGCAGCCCCAGCATTTT.

Worth noting for this clone: Other DNA sequences in this specimen translate into the identical CDR3. The chain is built from TRBV7-8 and TRBJ1-2, with a tentative D call TRBD1 (5 bases). Germline V CDR1 and CDR2: SGHVS, FQNEAQ. Deletions cut 1 base from V and 5 bases from J, with 8 bases between. CDR3 length equals 13 residues. The CDR3 loop reads CASSLGQKYGYTF. The CDR3 coding sequence is TGTGCCAGCAGCTTAGGACAGAAGTATGGCTACACCTTC.